One and the same sample provided the 25 T cell receptor beta chains below, sequenced in a study of Ad26.COV2.S vaccination and SARS-CoV-2 variants. The repertoire was sequenced with immunoSEQ multiplex PCR; TCRdb's copy has only in-frame clones and lacks some. The sample carries fewer than 400,000 clones, approximately 91% recorded once. Treatment noted: about 20 received Ad26.COV2.S at low or high dose, single or two shots; 5 received placebo; per-sample allocation not given. Sampling was done on day 63 after the first vaccine or placebo injection. Sequenced material: peripheral blood, taken in a trial of Ad26.COV2.S vaccine versus placebo. These receptor sequences come from a person between 18 and 65 years old who received the Ad26.COV2.S COVID-19 vaccine or a placebo.

This clone was observed once. CDR3 in DNA: TGTGCCAGCAGCGAAGGGACTAGCGGGGGAGAAGAGACCCAGTACTTC. This sequence encodes CASSEGTSGGEETQYF. The chain combines TRBV7-6 with TRBJ2-5, with 14 bases lining up with TRBD2. Trimming took 5 bases from V and 3 from J; bases not matched to a gene: 5. This CDR3 is 16 amino acids long. Germline V gives CDR1 SGHVS, CDR2 FNYEAQ. Full variable domain (rest looked up from reference TRBV7-6 and TRBJ2-5): GAGVSQSPRYKVTKRGQDVALRCDPISGHVSLYWYRQALGQGPEFLTYFNYEAQQDKSGLPNDRFSAERPEGSISTLTIQRTEQRDSAMYRCASSEGTSGGEETQYFGPGTRLLVL.

The J gene is TRBJ1-4, the V gene TRBV7-8; TRBD1 might be the D (6 bases). V was clipped by 6 bases and J by 8 bases, with 13 bases between them. The length of the CDR3 is 13 residues. Germline values: CDR1 SGHVS, CDR2 FQNEAQ. The CDR3 loop is CASRRGAGEKLFF. The CDR3 DNA sequence: TGTGCCAGCAGAAGGGGGGCAGGCGAAAAACTGTTTTTT. The entire variable domain, with the rest obtained from reference TRBV7-8 and TRBJ1-4, is as follows: GAGVSQSPRYKVAKRGQDVALRCDPISGHVSLFWYQQALGQGPEFLTYFQNEAQLDKSGLPSDRFFAERPEGSVSTLKIQRTQQEDSAVYLCASRRGAGEKLFFGSGTQLSVL.

The gene calls are TRBV7-8 and TRBJ2-1, with D perhaps TRBD1 or TRBD2 (5 bases each). CDR3 size: 13 residues. Per the germline V gene, CDR1 is SGHVS and CDR2 is FQNEAQ. Trimming took off 6 bases at V and 7 bases at J, with 13 bases between the two ends. This CDR3 is CASSKGPNNEQFF. The DNA of the CDR3 is TGTGCCAGCAGTAAGGGACCTAATAATGAGCAGTTCTTC.

This chain links TRBV4-1 with TRBJ1-2, with TRBD1 matching over 8 bases. The germline V gene has CDR1 MGHRA and CDR2 YSYEKL. This CDR3 has 18 amino acids. Trimming removed 0 bases from V and 4 bases from J; junction bases left unmatched: 13. CDR3 residues: CASSQDRMTGVWVYGYTF. Written as DNA, the CDR3 is TGCGCCAGCAGCCAAGATCGGATGACAGGGGTTTGGGTCTATGGCTACACCTTC.

The rearrangement joins TRBV3-1 (or the pseudogene TRBV3-2) to TRBJ2-1; D gene ambiguous. Per germline, CDR1 LGHDT and CDR2 YNNKEL (reference sequence). The CDR3 is made up of 15 amino acids. Deletions cut 0 bases from V and 7 bases from J, with 13 bases between. The CDR3 region has the DNA TGTGCCAGCAGCCAAGATTGGCGGCTTATGAATGAGCAGTTCTTC. Residues: CASSQDWRLMNEQFF.

The CDR3 sequence is CASSPGQEPTGELFF. CDR3 coding DNA: TGTGCCAGCAGCCCGGGACAGGAGCCCACCGGGGAGCTGTTTTTT. The genes are TRBV5-6 and TRBJ2-2, with TRBD1 identical over 8 bases. This CDR3 region has 15 residues. V shed 4 bases and J 4 bases; nucleotides not matched to a gene: 6. Germline V gene lookup returns CDR1 SGHDT and CDR2 YYEEEE.

V and J are TRBV5-4 and TRBJ2-7, with TRBD2 matching over 7 bases. V gave up 4 bases and J gave up 0 bases; unmatched junction bases: 4. The CDR3 totals 14 residues. Germline V gene lookup returns CDR1 SGHNT and CDR2 YYREEE (reference sequence). The CDR3 reads CASSPGGNSYEQYF. DNA for the CDR3: TGTGCCAGCAGCCCGGGGGGAAACTCCTACGAGCAGTACTTC.

The chain couples TRBV9 to TRBJ2-3, with D unclear. The CDR3 consists of 15 residues. Germline CDR1 SGDLS, CDR2 YYNGEE. Trimming took off 6 bases at V and 2 bases at J, with 16 bases between the two ends. As DNA, the CDR3 is TGTGCCAGCACCGCCCGACTCAGACTCACAGATACGCAGTATTTT. As protein: CASTARLRLTDTQYF.

This chain uses TRBV3-1 (or the pseudogene TRBV3-2) with TRBJ2-5, with 7 nucleotides matching TRBD2. Germline V CDR1 and CDR2: LGHDT, YNNKEL (reference sequence). J was trimmed by 5 bases and V by 0 bases; bases with no gene match: 9. This CDR3 has 16 residues. The CDR3 protein is CASSQDQAGEGETQYF. CDR3 in DNA: TGTGCCAGCAGCCAAGATCAGGCGGGAGAGGGGGAGACCCAGTACTTC.

This chain links TRBV7-6 with TRBJ2-2, with D hard to call. This CDR3 region has 14 residues. CDR1 SGHVS and CDR2 FNYEAQ come from the germline V gene. V was cut by 1 base and J by 2 bases, with 5 bases left in between. CDR3 coding DNA: TGTGCCAGCAGCTTAGTCCAAAACACCGGGGAGCTGTTTTTT. Its translation: CASSLVQNTGELFF.

The chain links TRBV5-1 to TRBJ1-4, with D hard to call. This CDR3 has 15 amino acids. CDR1 and CDR2 from the germline V gene are SGHRS and YFSETQ. Trimming left V 4 bases short and J 4 bases short, with 14 bases between. The CDR3 DNA reads as TGCGCCAGCAGCCACGCGGGGAGGGTTAATGAAAAACTGTTTTTT. It translates to CASSHAGRVNEKLFF.

The V and J genes are TRBV4-3 and TRBJ2-1; TRBD2 agrees at 9 bases. The CDR3 sequence is 16 residues long. Per the germline V gene, CDR1 is LGHNA and CDR2 is YSLEER. After removal of 2 bases from V and 3 bases from J, the junction contained 5 bases not matched to a gene. Here the CDR3 DNA reads TGCGCCAGCAGCCAATCACCTAGCGGGGACTACAATGAGCAGTTCTTC. Residues: CASSQSPSGDYNEQFF.

Only a few counts were recorded for this clone. This chain's CDR3 is CASNMGQTSNQPQHF. Written as DNA, the CDR3 is TGTGCCAGTAACATGGGACAGACTAGCAATCAGCCCCAGCATTTT. This chain connects TRBV19 to TRBJ1-5, with 7 nucleotides matching TRBD1. V lost 7 bases, J lost 0 bases, and 6 bases stayed unmatched. Germline loops: CDR1 LNHDA, CDR2 SQIVND (reference sequence). The CDR3 covers 15 residues.

V gene TRBV6-2 or TRBV6-3 combines with J gene TRBJ2-3, with TRBD1 as a possible D gene (5 bases). This CDR3 spans 13 amino acids. Looked up from germline, CDR1 is MNHEY and CDR2 is SVGEGT. The V end was cut by 2 bases, the J end by 9 bases, with 12 bases between. The CDR3 is CASSYTGFVTQYF. CDR3 DNA: TGTGCCAGCAGTTACACAGGTTTTGTGACGCAGTATTTT.

The gene calls are TRBV29-1 and TRBJ1-1, with D possibly matching TRBD1 (6 bases). Germline lookup yields CDR1 SQVTM and CDR2 ANQGSEA. The CDR3 length is 12 residues. V dropped 7 bases and J dropped 4 bases, with 13 bases sitting between them. CDR3 DNA sequence: TGCAGCGGCGAACAGGGAGGCACTGAAGCTTTCTTT. Amino acids: CSGEQGGTEAFF.

In its sample, this clone was seen once. The chain uses TRBV25-1 and TRBJ1-1; TRBD1 agrees at 10 bases. V gave up 1 base and J gave up 0 bases; unmatched junction bases: 5. CDR3 length: 17 amino acids. CDR1 is MGHDK, CDR2 SYGVNS, per germline. In nucleotides, the CDR3 is TGTGCCAGCAGTGAATGGGGACAGGGGTCCATGAACACTGAAGCTTTCTTT. Translated: CASSEWGQGSMNTEAFF.

The chain joins TRBV5-5 to TRBJ2-1; 11 bases match TRBD2. This CDR3 comprises 13 residues. Germline V lookup: CDR1 SGHKS, CDR2 YYEKEE (reference sequence). The trim removed 4 bases at V and 10 bases at J, leaving 4 bases unmatched. CDR3 coding DNA: TGTGCCAGCAGCCCCCGACTAGCGGGGGAGCAGTTCTTC. Encoded protein: CASSPRLAGEQFF.

J is TRBJ2-2 and V is TRBV2, with 7 positions matching TRBD2. The CDR3 runs to 19 residues. Germline loops: CDR1 SNHLY, CDR2 FYNNEI. Trimming at V came to 0 bases and at J to 2 bases, leaving 12 bases not matched to a gene. The CDR3 protein is CASSEANPVTSRNTGELFF. The CDR3 nucleotides read TGTGCCAGCAGTGAAGCCAACCCCGTGACTAGCAGAAACACCGGGGAGCTGTTTTTT.

The V call is TRBV3-1 (or the pseudogene TRBV3-2), the J call TRBJ1-1, with 11 bases aligning to TRBD1. Germline CDR1 and CDR2: LGHDT and YNNKEL (reference sequence). J lost 2 bases, V lost 1 base, and 3 bases had no gene match. The CDR3 has 16 residues. CDR3 amino acids: CASSQAWTGGNTEAFF. The CDR3 DNA reads TGTGCCAGCAGCCAAGCTTGGACAGGGGGCAACACTGAAGCTTTCTTT.

This clone was observed a handful of times. The rearrangement links TRBV18 to TRBJ2-7; D not certain. V was shortened by 2 bases and J by 0 bases, with 11 bases between the two germline ends. This CDR3 contains 15 residues. In germline, CDR1 is KGHSH, CDR2 LQKENI. The CDR3 bases are TGTGCCAGCTCACCAGGCCCGCGAAGCTCCTACGAGCAGTACTTC. Translating it yields CASSPGPRSSYEQYF.

The chain recombines TRBV6-2 or TRBV6-3 with TRBJ2-3, with 8 bases aligning to TRBD2. The CDR3 extends over 14 amino acids. With V trimmed by 5 bases and J by 9 bases, 10 bases remained unmatched. Per the germline V gene, CDR1 is MNHEY and CDR2 is SVGEGT. The CDR3: CASSLGTREYTQYF. The CDR3 DNA sequence: TGTGCCAGCAGTCTCGGGACTAGAGAGTACACGCAGTATTTT.

The chain is built from TRBV27 and TRBJ2-3; D unresolved. The germline gives CDR1 MNHEY, CDR2 SMNVEV (reference sequence). The V end lost 4 bases, the J end lost 2 bases, and 7 bases lay between the germline ends. The CDR3 loop spans 13 amino acids. Here the CDR3 reads CASSSRTTDTQYF. The CDR3 nucleotides read TGTGCCAGCAGTTCCCGCACCACAGATACGCAGTATTTT.

The chain combines TRBV5-4 with TRBJ2-2, with 10 bases that match TRBD1. J lost 10 bases, V lost 0 bases, and 3 bases had no gene match. The CDR3 consists of 14 residues. CDR1 and CDR2 (germline): SGHNT, YYREEE (reference sequence). In DNA, the CDR3 is TGTGCCAGCAGCTTGGAGACAGGGGGCAAGGAGCTGTTTTTT. The encoded protein is CASSLETGGKELFF.

This sequence joins TRBV27 and TRBJ2-7; D is possibly TRBD1 (5 bases). This CDR3 contains 11 residues. Deletions cut 8 bases from V and 4 bases from J, with 9 bases between. Germline CDR1 MNHEY, CDR2 SMNVEV (reference sequence). The chain's CDR3 is CASWGPYEQYF. Written as DNA, the CDR3 is TGTGCCAGCTGGGGCCCTTACGAGCAGTACTTC.

This clone was detected a few times. The CDR3 here is CASSQQGYEQYF. Here the CDR3 DNA reads TGTGCCAGCAGTCAGCAGGGTTACGAGCAGTACTTC. The rearrangement uses TRBV6-6 and TRBJ2-7, with a possible D match to TRBD1 (5 bases). The CDR3 loop spans 12 amino acids. Trimming removed 5 bases from V and 4 bases from J, with 9 bases in between. CDR1 is MNHNY and CDR2 is SVGAGI in the germline V gene (reference sequence).